The sequence of this TCR beta chain was determined in a study of blood T cells in healthy people across ages. Germline CDR1 and CDR2: SGHRS and YFSETQ. The CDR3 contains 14 residues. V lost 0 bases to trimming and J lost 4 bases; unmatched junction nucleotides: 3. Study-level points and caveats: Unsorted PBMC material precluded a definitive naive versus antigen-experienced comparison. As age increased, TCR beta diversity per million T cells fell in a roughly linear fashion.

This clonotype has a handful of counts. Its specificity is unknown. With a J-beta primer mix and a sample-barcoded 5' primer, a second PCR ran about 7 to 12 cycles. Carrying 12 random nucleotides, a template-switch adaptor labeled each individual cDNA molecule. Each sample provided no less than 2.5 million CDR3-containing paired-end reads. TCRdb called the 5' RACE reads again in MiXCR, with one record for every CDR3 protein. This table has 1.6 million or so distinct CDR3 sequences, 30% to 35% appearing once. The sample consisted of blood. The chain joins TRBV5-1 to TRBJ2-7; 8 nucleotides agree with TRBD1. The origin of this receptor is a woman under 40 in good health. The CDR3 spells CASSLDRGEYEQYF. The CDR3, as DNA: TGCGCCAGCAGCTTGGACAGGGGGGAATACGAGCAGTACTTC.